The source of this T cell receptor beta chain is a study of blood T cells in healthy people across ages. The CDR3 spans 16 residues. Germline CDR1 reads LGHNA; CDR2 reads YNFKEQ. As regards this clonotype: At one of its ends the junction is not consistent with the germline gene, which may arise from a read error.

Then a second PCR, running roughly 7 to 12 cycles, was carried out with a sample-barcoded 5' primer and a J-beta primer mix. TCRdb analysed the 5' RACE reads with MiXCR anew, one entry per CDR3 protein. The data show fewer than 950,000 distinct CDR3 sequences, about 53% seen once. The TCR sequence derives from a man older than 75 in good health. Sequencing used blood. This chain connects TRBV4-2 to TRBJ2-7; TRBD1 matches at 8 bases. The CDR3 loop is CASSQTGEGSSYGQYF. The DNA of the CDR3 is TGTGCCAGCAGCCAGACAGGGGAAGGGAGCTCCTACGGGCAGTACTTC.